The entry that follows covers one TCR beta chain sequence. No antigen is known for it. The data originate from a study of CD4+ T cells in melanoma. The data were produced by immunoSEQ multiplex PCR, yet TCRdb's version contains in-frame clones alone and is incomplete. The sample includes some 150,000 clones, about 90% seen only once; the top ten take approximately 1.5%. Findings of the study overall: Neoantigen-specific CD4+ T cells in melanoma reportedly had diverse differentiation states. CD8+ T cell, macrophage and B cell function reportedly correlated with neoantigen-specific CD4+ T cells.

The receptor comes from a human donor with melanoma.

The CDR3 sequence is CASNKQLGVRTGELFF. The CDR3 DNA sequence: TGTGCCAGCAACAAACAGCTGGGGGTTCGCACCGGGGAGCTGTTTTTT. V is TRBV5-6 and J is TRBJ2-2; D may match TRBD1 or TRBD2 (5 bases each). Germline lookup yields CDR1 SGHDT and CDR2 YYEEEE. The CDR3 is 16 residues long. V was cut by 6 bases and J by 4 bases, with 19 bases left in between.